This TCR beta chain was identified in a study of somatic mutations in cytotoxic T cells in rheumatoid arthritis. Background on the study: Flow sorting of some V beta antibody-stained T cells reached nearly 100% purity, with V beta1+ cells also TCRB-sequenced.

This clone came up once. Authors' processing steps: Concordance between patient CD8+ clones exceeding 1% and published virus-specific TCRB sequences was infrequent. The protocol was immunoSEQ multiplex PCR, while the TCRdb copy is restricted to in-frame clones and leaves out a portion. V, J and clone size are taken as reported in that table, and D and trimming were inferred from the DNA itself. The sample lists roughly 20,000 clones; about 85% were seen once. Deletions cut 3 bases from V and 2 bases from J, with 9 bases between. The CDR3 length is 14 residues. The germline gives CDR1 MNHEY, CDR2 SMNVEV (reference sequence).

This sequence originates from an adult with rheumatoid arthritis. The gene calls are TRBV27 and TRBJ2-3; D ambiguous. The sequenced sample was CD8+ T cells sorted from blood. The CDR3: CASSFGATTDTQYF. The CDR3 DNA follows: TGTGCCAGCAGTTTCGGCGCGACCACAGATACGCAGTATTTT.